This T cell receptor beta chain is from a study of Graves' ophthalmopathy and Graves' hyperthyroidism (dated by TCRdb to the late 2010s). The study in broad terms: Peripheral blood samples were taken at the time of initial diagnosis, before any treatment was given. An independent validation cohort was composed of approximately 18 hyperthyroidism patients and around 16 patients who later progressed from hyperthyroidism to ophthalmopathy. To explore V-J signatures that distinguish ophthalmopathy from hyperthyroidism, a discovery set of about a hundred patients was enrolled, made up of around 40 with ophthalmopathy and roughly 57 with stable hyperthyroidism. In about six hyperthyroidism patients, the T-cell repertoire of thyroid tissue was compared with the T-cell repertoire of blood. In total, approximately 130 blood samples were TCR-sequenced: roughly 45 ophthalmopathy, some 75 hyperthyroidism and some 17 hyperthyroidism-to-ophthalmopathy patients. The study used TCR beta repertoire signatures to distinguish Graves' ophthalmopathy from Graves' hyperthyroidism and to predict progression to ophthalmopathy. The roughly 94 discovery patients were randomly divided into training and test sets at a 7:3 ratio. After sampling, hyperthyroidism patients received methimazole starting at 30 mg daily, and ophthalmopathy patients received high-dose intravenous methylprednisolone. What the authors observed across the whole study: In validation, the model predicted ophthalmopathy progression with 70.59% sensitivity and approximately 78% specificity; 12 predicted patients were CT-confirmed with GO in a median of about 6.2 months. Most of the expanded thyroid clonotypes with a frequency above 0.001 were also detected in blood, and it was suggested that the thyroid immune response may be reflected by blood repertoires. No statistical method was used to predetermine the sample size, and group allocation was not hidden from the investigators. In cross-validation, the 13-signature model distinguished ophthalmopathy from stable hyperthyroidism with just over 85% sensitivity and around 82% specificity, and in the test set the corresponding values were around 80% and 75%.

Including cysteine and phenylalanine, the CDR3 has 15 amino acids. Here the CDR3 DNA is all that survives: 45 bases in frame from base 1. CDR1 and CDR2 were assigned from the germline V gene as MNHNS and SASEGT. V lost 6 bases and J lost 4 bases; the stretch between them is 18 bases long. For repertoire sequencing, the TCR beta CDR3 regions were amplified from RNA transcripts. The first round of RT-PCR was done with HTBI primers and the Qiagen OneStep RT-PCR kit, and was followed by a second round of multiplex PCR, then size selection and purification. Sequencing of the libraries was carried out on an Illumina HiSeq2000 in paired-end mode with 100 bp reads. The authors processed their data as follows. SOAPnuke was used to process the reads, removing any read that contained adapters or uncalled bases, had a mean Phred below 15, or lacked an exact match to the constant primer or identifier. COPE v1.2.5 was used to merge high-quality paired reads. Unique nucleotide sequences were defined as clonotypes and aligned to IMGT TRB V, D and J references using MiTCR v1.1. Analysis was restricted to V-J combinations with a frequency above 0.0001, which covered 99.2% of repertoires. For each V-J combination, a TCR clonal expansion and chaos score was defined as F50 clonal expansion divided by the chaos observed in the TCRdist matrix. Welch's t-statistics and random forest were used to reduce the features to 10 to 15 V-J combinations, which were then used as input to a naive Bayes classifier. Thyroid-blood repertoire similarity was quantified with the Morisita-Horn index. TCRdb took the public reads, trimmed them with fastp at Q25, ran MiXCR for clone calling and kept in-frame beta chains. Entries that share a CDR3 protein sequence are merged under the most common genes and DNA. Clone size and V and J calls follow TCRdb, not the original study. In all, the sample holds about 220,000 distinct CDR3 sequences, and 20% to 25% of those were seen once. The top ten hold about 46% of the sample.

The ophthalmopathy patients had moderately to severely active disease, with a Clinical Activity Score of 3 or higher, a NOSPECS grade of 4 or higher, and a disease duration of less than 3 months. Anyone with other autoimmune diseases, uncontrolled infections, pregnancy or lactation was excluded from the study. Clinical symptoms, serum thyroxine, TRAb, thyroid ultrasound and orbital computed tomography were used for diagnosis. Ficoll-Paque density gradient centrifugation was used to isolate PBMCs from about 9 ml of fresh peripheral blood. Trizol reagent was used to extract the total RNA, and its quality was then checked on an Agilent 2100 Bioanalyzer. This clonotype came up many times. The specificity of this receptor is unknown. The sample holds no much larger clone one base away, and base qualities are not on file.

This clonotype originated in a woman aged 45-65 years with Graves' ophthalmopathy. Donor details come from another sample of the same person, matched by shared clones. Sequencing input: peripheral blood. The V and J genes are TRBV6-1 and TRBJ1-1, and TRBD1 may be the D gene, going by 6 matching bases. The CDR3 amino acid sequence is: CASRKEQGIGTEAFF. The nucleotide sequence reads TGTGCCAGCAGGAAAGAACAGGGAATCGGCACTGAAGCTTTCTTT.